The entry below describes one T cell receptor (beta chain). Its specificity is unknown. This entry is derived from a study of blood T cells in healthy people across ages. Overall study: For every two T cells, template switching captured about one barcoded beta molecule.

The V and J ends lost 8 bases and 4 bases, in that order; junction bases with no gene match: 13. This CDR3 is 14 amino acids long. Germline values: CDR1 SQVTM, CDR2 ANQGSEA. Donors were systemically healthy Caucasian individuals from Russia aged roughly 6 to 100 years. Broader study findings: Both higher diversity and more naive CD4+ cells marked long-lived donors when set against aged donors.

A second PCR, run for roughly 6 to 11 cycles, used a sample-barcoded 5' primer plus a J-beta primer mix. TCRdb called the 5' RACE reads again in MiXCR, with one record for every CDR3 protein. The table includes 920,000 or so distinct CDR3 sequences, 35% to 55% detected once. This sequence originates from a woman between 55 and 75 years old in good health. The sample was blood. The rearrangement uses TRBV29-1 and TRBJ2-5, with 7 bases identical to TRBD2. The CDR3 reads CSHAGATGRETQYF. As DNA, the CDR3 is TGCAGCCACGCGGGAGCTACCGGTAGAGAGACCCAGTACTTC.